The subject of this entry is one TCR beta chain. The data are from a study of blood T cell repertoires in COVID-19. Study background: Both acute and convalescent COVID-19 samples were obtained from the United States, Italy and Spain.

Only in-frame clones appear in the TCRdb table, and some are missing; sequencing was by immunoSEQ multiplex PCR. The sample carries about 260,000 clones, around 84% recorded once. Looked up from germline, CDR1 is SGHRS and CDR2 is YFSETQ. Trimming took 4 bases from V and 7 from J, leaving 14 bases between them. The length of the CDR3 is 13 residues. The V call is TRBV5-1, the J call TRBJ2-5; D is perhaps TRBD1 (6 bases). This TCR was recovered from a man aged 60 to 69 with acute or convalescent COVID-19. The specimen sequenced was peripheral blood. The CDR3 sequence is CASSLDSWWTQYF. CDR3 nucleotides: TGCGCCAGCAGCCTGGACAGCTGGTGGACCCAGTACTTC.